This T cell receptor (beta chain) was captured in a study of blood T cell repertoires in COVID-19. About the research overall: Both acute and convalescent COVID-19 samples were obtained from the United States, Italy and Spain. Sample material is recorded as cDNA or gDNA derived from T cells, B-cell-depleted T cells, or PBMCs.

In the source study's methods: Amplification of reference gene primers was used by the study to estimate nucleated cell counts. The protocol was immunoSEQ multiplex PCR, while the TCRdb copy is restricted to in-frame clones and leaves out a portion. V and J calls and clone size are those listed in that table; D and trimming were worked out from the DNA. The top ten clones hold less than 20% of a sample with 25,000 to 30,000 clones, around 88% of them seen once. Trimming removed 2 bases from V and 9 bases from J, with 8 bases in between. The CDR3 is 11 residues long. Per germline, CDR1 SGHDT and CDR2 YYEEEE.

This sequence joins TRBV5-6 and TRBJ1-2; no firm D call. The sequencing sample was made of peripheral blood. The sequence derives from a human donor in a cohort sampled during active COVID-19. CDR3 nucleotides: TGTGCCAGCAGCTTAACACGCAGCTACACCTTC. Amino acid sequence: CASSLTRSYTF. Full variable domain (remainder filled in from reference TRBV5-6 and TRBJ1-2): DAGVTQSPTHLIKTRGQQVTLRCSPKSGHDTVSWYQQALGQGPQFIFQYYEEEERQRGNFPDRFSGHQFPNYSSELNVNALLLGDSALYLCASSLTRSYTFGSGTRLTVV.